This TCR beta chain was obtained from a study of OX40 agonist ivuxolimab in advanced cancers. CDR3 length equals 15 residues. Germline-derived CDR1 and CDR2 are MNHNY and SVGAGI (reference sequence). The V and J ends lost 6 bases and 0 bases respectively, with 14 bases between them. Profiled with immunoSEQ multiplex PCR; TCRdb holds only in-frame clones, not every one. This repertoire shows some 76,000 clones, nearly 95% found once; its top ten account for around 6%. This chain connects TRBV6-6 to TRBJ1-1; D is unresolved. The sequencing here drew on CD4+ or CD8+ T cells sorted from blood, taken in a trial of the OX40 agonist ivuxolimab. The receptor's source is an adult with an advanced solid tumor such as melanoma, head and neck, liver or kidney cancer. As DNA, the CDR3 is TGTGCCAGCAGGTCGGACGGCTGGTTGAACACTGAAGCTTTCTTT. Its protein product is CASRSDGWLNTEAFF.